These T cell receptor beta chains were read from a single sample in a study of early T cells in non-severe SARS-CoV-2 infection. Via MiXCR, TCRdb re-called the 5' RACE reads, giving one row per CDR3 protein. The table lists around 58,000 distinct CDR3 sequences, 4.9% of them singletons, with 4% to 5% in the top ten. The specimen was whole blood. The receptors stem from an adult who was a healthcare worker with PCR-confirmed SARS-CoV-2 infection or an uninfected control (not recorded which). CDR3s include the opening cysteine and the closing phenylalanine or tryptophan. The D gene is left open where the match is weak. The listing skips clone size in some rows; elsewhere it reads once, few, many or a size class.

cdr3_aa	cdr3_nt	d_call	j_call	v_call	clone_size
CSAILAGGDNEQFF	TGCAGTGCTATACTAGCGGGAGGGGACAATGAGCAGTTCTTC	TRBD2	TRBJ2-1	TRBV20-1	many
CASSLGLANEKLFF	TGTGCCAGCAGCCTGGGACTGGCTAATGAAAAACTGTTTTTT	-	TRBJ1-4	TRBV11-2	many
CASSGFSPEAFF	TGTGCCAGCAGTGGGTTCAGTCCTGAAGCTTTCTTT	-	TRBJ1-1	TRBV13	few
CASSFLSSAFYF	TGTGCCAGCAGCTTTCTAAGTTCCGCGTTTTACTTC	-	TRBJ2-4	TRBV7-2	many
CSANTDTQYF	TGCAGTGCGAACACAGATACGCAGTATTTT	-	TRBJ2-3	TRBV20-1	few
CASSESWTSGVSTDTQYF	TGCGCCAGCAGTGAGTCATGGACTAGCGGGGTGAGCACAGATACGCAGTATTTT	TRBD2	TRBJ2-3	TRBV10-2	many
CASSDRTNTGELFF	TGCGCCAGCAGTGATAGAACCAACACCGGGGAGCTGTTTTTT	-	TRBJ2-2	TRBV10-1	many
CASSLLQGAFNEQFF	TGCGCCAGCAGCTTGCTACAGGGGGCGTTCAATGAGCAGTTCTTC	TRBD1	TRBJ2-1	TRBV5-1	few
CASSFASGDEQYF	TGTGCCAGCAGCTTCGCCTCAGGGGACGAGCAGTACTTC	-	TRBJ2-7	TRBV7-9	many
CASSALDREGTQYF	TGTGCCAGCAGCGCACTCGACAGGGAGGGTACGCAGTATTTT	-	TRBJ2-3	TRBV7-2	many
CSARVSARGKGYTF	TGCAGTGCTAGAGTCTCTGCGAGGGGGAAAGGCTACACCTTC	-	TRBJ1-2	TRBV20-1	many
CASSVLPTTDTQYF	TGTGCCAGCAGTGTCTTACCGACCACAGATACGCAGTATTTT	-	TRBJ2-3	TRBV6-4	-
CASSEEERGTKAFF	TGCGCCAGCAGTGAGGAAGAACGGGGGACTAAAGCTTTCTTT	-	TRBJ1-1	TRBV10-2	-
CASSVQSENTEAFF	TGTGCCAGCAGCGTACAATCTGAGAACACTGAAGCTTTCTTT	-	TRBJ1-1	TRBV9	-